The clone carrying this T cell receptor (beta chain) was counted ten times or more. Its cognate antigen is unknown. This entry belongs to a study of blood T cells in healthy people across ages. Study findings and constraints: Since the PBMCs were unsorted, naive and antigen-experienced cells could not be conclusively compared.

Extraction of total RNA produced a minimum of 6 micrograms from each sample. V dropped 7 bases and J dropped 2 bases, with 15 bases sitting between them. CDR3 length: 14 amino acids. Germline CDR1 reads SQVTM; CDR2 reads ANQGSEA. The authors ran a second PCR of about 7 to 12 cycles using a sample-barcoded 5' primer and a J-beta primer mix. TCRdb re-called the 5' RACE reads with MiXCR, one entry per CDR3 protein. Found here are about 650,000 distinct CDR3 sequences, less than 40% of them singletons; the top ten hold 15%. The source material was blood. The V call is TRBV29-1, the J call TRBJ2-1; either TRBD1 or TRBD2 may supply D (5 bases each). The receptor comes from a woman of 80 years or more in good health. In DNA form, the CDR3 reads TGCAGCGGACAGCTAGCTCGTCCCTACAATGAGCAGTTCTTC. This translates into CSGQLARPYNEQFF.